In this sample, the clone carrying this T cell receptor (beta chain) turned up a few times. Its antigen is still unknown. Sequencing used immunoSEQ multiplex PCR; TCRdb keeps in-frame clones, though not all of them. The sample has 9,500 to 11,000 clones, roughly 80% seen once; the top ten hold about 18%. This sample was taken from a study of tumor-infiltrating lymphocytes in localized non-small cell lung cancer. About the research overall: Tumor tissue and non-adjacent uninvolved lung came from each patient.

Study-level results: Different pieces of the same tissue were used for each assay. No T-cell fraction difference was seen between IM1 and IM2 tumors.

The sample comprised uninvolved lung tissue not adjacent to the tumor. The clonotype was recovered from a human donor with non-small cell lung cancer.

CDR3 bases: TGTGCCAGCAGCCTAACAGGGGGCCCCTCCAATGAGCAGTTCTTC. This encodes CASSLTGGPSNEQFF. The chain couples TRBV5-6 to TRBJ2-1, with TRBD1 matching over 9 bases. Unmatched junction bases numbered 8, after V lost 4 bases and J lost 6 bases. Germline CDR1 SGHDT, CDR2 YYEEEE. This CDR3 is 15 amino acids long.